The subject of this entry is one T cell receptor beta chain. This sample is drawn from a study of response to subunit inactivated influenza vaccine. MiXCR, applied by TCRdb to the RT-PCR reads, yields one record per CDR3 protein. The table includes 280,000 or so distinct CDR3 sequences, 20% to 25% detected once. CDR3 length: 14 amino acids. The V end lost 0 bases, the J end lost 5 bases, and 10 bases lay between the germline ends. Germline lookup yields CDR1 MNHEY and CDR2 SVGAGI. Specimen: PBMCs from blood, collected 21 months after vaccination. The source of this sequence is a man between 50 and 75 years old who received an inactivated influenza vaccine. The V and J genes are TRBV6-5 and TRBJ2-5; D is possibly TRBD2 (5 bases). The CDR3 sequence is CASSYSSVRETQYF. The CDR3 DNA is TGTGCCAGCAGTTACTCTAGCGTTCGGGAGACCCAGTACTTC.